The 27 T cell receptor beta chains below all came from one sample that was sequenced in a study of CD8 T cells in Susac syndrome. Random-hexamer reverse transcription was applied to about 0.45 to 1 ug RNA. In TCRdb, the immunoSEQ multiplex PCR reads were re-called with MiXCR into one record per CDR3 protein. The sample consists of some 110,000 distinct CDR3 sequences, over 85% of them appearing once. Sample: CD8+ T cells from PBMCs. Source of these receptors: a human donor with multiple sclerosis.

This chain joins TRBV10-3 and TRBJ2-7; unclear D gene. In germline, CDR1 is ENHRY, CDR2 SYGVKD. The germline V and J ends were trimmed by 2 bases and 3 bases, with 8 bases remaining between them. This CDR3 is built from 13 residues. The CDR3 coding sequence is TGTGCCATCAGTGAGCAAGCCAGCTACGAGCAGTACTTC. This translates into CAISEQASYEQYF.

The DNA of the CDR3 is TGTGCCAGCAGCGTAGGGAGGGGCCGAGACACCGGGGAGCTGTTTTTT. This translates into CASSVGRGRDTGELFF. This sequence joins TRBV9 and TRBJ2-2, with D tentatively TRBD2 (6 bases). V was shortened by 0 bases and J by 3 bases, with 12 bases between the two germline ends. The CDR3 is made up of 16 amino acids. Per germline, CDR1 SGDLS and CDR2 YYNGEE.

The gene calls are TRBV7-9 and TRBJ1-1, with a tentative D call TRBD1 (5 bases). Germline-derived CDR1 and CDR2 are SEHNR and FQNEAQ (reference sequence). This CDR3 contains 11 residues. The CDR3 DNA reads TGTGCAGCGGGGGGACGGACTGAAGCTTTCTTT. It yields the protein CAAGGRTEAFF.

The chain joins TRBV7-9 to TRBJ1-2, with TRBD1 identical over 12 bases. The germline V gene has CDR1 SEHNR and CDR2 FQNEAQ (reference sequence). The trim removed 4 bases at V and 4 bases at J, leaving 7 bases unmatched. This CDR3 contains 16 residues. CDR3 nucleotides: TGTGCCAGCAGCTCGGGACAGGGGGCGCAAGGCTATGGCTACACCTTC. Residues: CASSSGQGAQGYGYTF.

This chain joins TRBV5-1 and TRBJ2-7; no definite D call. Germline loops: CDR1 SGHRS, CDR2 YFSETQ. V was clipped by 4 bases and J by 4 bases, with 12 bases between them. The CDR3 runs 13 residues. DNA of the CDR3: TGCGCCAGCAGCCCGGGCCCGCCTTACGAGCAGTACGTC. Residues: CASSPGPPYEQYV.

The genes are TRBV7-9 and TRBJ1-2; D remains ambiguous. CDR3 size: 15 residues. In germline, CDR1 is SEHNR, CDR2 FQNEAQ (reference sequence). Trimming took 2 bases from V and 2 from J, leaving 12 bases between them. The CDR3 sequence: CASSLNRNENYGYTF. In DNA, the CDR3 is TGTGCCAGCAGCTTAAATAGGAACGAAAACTATGGCTACACCTTC.

CDR3 protein: CASSQDRRDRINYGYTF. In DNA form, the CDR3 reads TGTGCCAGCAGCCAAGATCGTAGGGACAGAATAAACTATGGCTACACCTTC. The V gene is TRBV3-1, the J gene TRBJ1-2, with TRBD1 matching 7 bases. The germline CDR1 and CDR2 sequences are LGHDT and YNNKEL (reference sequence). V was clipped by 0 bases and J by 2 bases; unmatched bases: 9. The CDR3 spans 17 residues.

This chain uses TRBV12-5 with TRBJ2-1; D gene uncertain. Germline V gene sequence: CDR1 LGHNT, CDR2 FRNRAP. The CDR3 runs to 13 residues. V lost 7 bases and J lost 2, with 9 bases in between. The CDR3 loop reads CASAPFTYNEQFF. CDR3 DNA: TGTGCTAGTGCCCCTTTCACCTACAATGAGCAGTTCTTC.

This sequence joins TRBV6-4 and TRBJ1-1; D not certain. CDR1 is MRHNA, CDR2 SNTAGT, per germline. The germline V and J ends were trimmed by 0 bases and 0 bases, with 26 bases remaining between them. The CDR3 runs to 21 residues. Here the CDR3 reads CASSDSNCPGRPEGLNTEAFF. In nucleotides, the CDR3 is TGTGCCAGCAGTGACTCGAATTGCCCGGGTCGCCCTGAAGGATTGAACACTGAAGCTTTCTTT.

CDR3 loop: CASSLAGGPNEQFF. The DNA of the CDR3 is TGTGCCAGCTCCCTAGCGGGAGGGCCCAATGAGCAGTTCTTC. V is TRBV7-9 and J is TRBJ2-1, with TRBD2 matching over 12 bases. The trim removed 8 bases at V and 6 bases at J, leaving 5 bases unmatched. This CDR3 is 14 amino acids long. CDR1 is SEHNR and CDR2 is FQNEAQ in the germline V gene (reference sequence).

The V and J genes are TRBV9 and TRBJ2-1; 13 bases align to TRBD2. Germline assignment: CDR1 SGDLS and CDR2 YYNGEE. The trim removed 4 bases at V and 1 base at J, leaving 14 bases unmatched. There are 20 residues in the CDR3. The CDR3 is CASSPRTSGSISMSYNEQFF. CDR3 bases: TGTGCCAGCAGCCCCCGGACTAGCGGGAGTATTAGTATGTCCTACAATGAGCAGTTCTTC.

This chain uses TRBV27 with TRBJ2-1; tentative D call: TRBD2 (6 bases). CDR1 MNHEY and CDR2 SMNVEV come from the germline V gene (reference sequence). The CDR3 totals 14 residues. The V end lost 2 bases, the J end lost 4 bases, and 9 bases lay between the germline ends. The CDR3 nucleotides are TGTGCCAGCAGTTTAGGGACTTTTTACAATGAGCAGTTCTTC. This sequence encodes CASSLGTFYNEQFF.

The J gene is TRBJ1-2, the V gene TRBV7-9; no clear D. The CDR3 contains 15 residues. Per the germline V gene, CDR1 is SEHNR and CDR2 is FQNEAQ (reference sequence). V was pared by 1 base and J by 0 bases, with 9 bases between. The CDR3 sequence: CASSLGRRSNYGYTF. The DNA for the CDR3 is TGTGCCAGCAGCTTAGGGAGGAGATCTAACTATGGCTACACCTTC. The variable domain in full, with the rest retrieved from reference TRBV7-9 and TRBJ1-2, is DTGVSQNPRHKITKRGQNVTFRCDPISEHNRLYWYRQTLGQGPEFLTYFQNEAQLEKSRLLSDRFSAERPKGSFSTLEIQRTEQGDSAMYLCASSLGRRSNYGYTFGSGTRLTVV.

The genes are TRBV20-1 and TRBJ2-1; 12 bases line up with TRBD2. CDR3 length: 14 residues. Germline CDR1 is DFQATT and CDR2 is SNEGSKA (reference sequence). With 5 bases clipped from V and 8 bases from J, the junction kept 7 bases outside the gene matches. As DNA, the CDR3 is TGCAGTGCTCGACTAGCGGGAGTTCTTGATGAGCAGTTCTTC. This sequence encodes CSARLAGVLDEQFF.

The chain couples TRBV5-6 to TRBJ2-3; D call uncertain. The V gene lost 0 bases and the J gene lost 0 bases, with 8 bases spanning the gap. CDR1 is SGHDT, CDR2 YYEEEE, per germline. This CDR3 is 15 amino acids long. CDR3 in DNA: TGTGCCAGCAGCTTGGAGGGAAGAAGCACAGATACGCAGTATTTT. Its protein product is CASSLEGRSTDTQYF.

V usage is TRBV12-5 and J usage is TRBJ1-5; no reliable D call. Deletions cut 5 bases from V and 4 bases from J, with 15 bases between. The germline V gene has CDR1 LGHNT and CDR2 FRNRAP. The CDR3 is 15 residues long. The CDR3 region is CASGVRTVGNQPQHF. The CDR3 DNA reads as TGTGCTAGTGGTGTACGGACGGTGGGGAATCAGCCCCAGCATTTT.

This chain joins TRBV7-3 and TRBJ2-1; D might be TRBD1 (5 bases). V was pared by 5 bases and J by 5 bases, with 19 bases between. CDR1 and CDR2 (germline): SGHTA, FQGTGA. The CDR3 runs 16 residues. The CDR3 coding sequence is TGTGCCAGCAGCCCCTCTATGGGGCGGCAGAACAATGAGCAGTTCTTC. Protein product: CASSPSMGRQNNEQFF.

The chain uses TRBV5-6 and TRBJ2-4; TRBD1 matches 8 bases. V dropped 6 bases and J dropped 6; count of bases not matched to a gene: 11. Germline CDR1 SGHDT, CDR2 YYEEEE. This CDR3 spans 15 amino acids. CDR3 region: CASTIRGRGINIQYF. The CDR3 nucleotides read TGTGCCAGCACCATCAGGGGGCGCGGTATAAACATTCAGTACTTC.

This chain uses TRBV3-1 with TRBJ1-2; 8 bases fit TRBD1. V shed 0 bases, J shed 4 bases, and the junction held 4 bases outside the gene matches. Germline V CDR1 and CDR2: LGHDT, YNNKEL (reference sequence). The CDR3 runs to 15 residues. The CDR3 DNA is TGTGCCAGCAGCCAAGATTTCGGGACAGGCTATGGCTACACCTTC. It codes for CASSQDFGTGYGYTF.

The V gene is TRBV7-8, the J gene TRBJ2-7; 8 nucleotides align to TRBD1. Trimming at V came to 5 bases and at J to 4 bases, leaving 10 bases not matched to a gene. Germline V lookup: CDR1 SGHVS, CDR2 FQNEAQ. The CDR3 sequence is 15 residues long. The CDR3 DNA is TGTGCCAGCAGCGCCGGGCCAGGGGGCTCTTACGAGCAGTACTTC. This sequence encodes CASSAGPGGSYEQYF.

The rearrangement uses TRBV5-1 and TRBJ2-1; TRBD2 agrees at 10 bases. V lost 4 bases and J lost 5; bases outside the gene matches: 9. Germline CDR1 is SGHRS and CDR2 is YFSETQ. CDR3 length: 16 amino acids. The CDR3 loop is CASSLHLAGDDNEQFF. The DNA of the CDR3 is TGCGCCAGCAGCCTACACCTAGCGGGAGACGACAATGAGCAGTTCTTC.

J is TRBJ2-3 and V is TRBV11-2; 8 nucleotides agree with TRBD2. The CDR3 loop spans 16 amino acids. Germline CDR1 and CDR2: SGHAT and FQNNGV. Trimming removed 5 bases from V and 1 base from J; junction bases left unmatched: 8. The CDR3 region has the DNA TGTGCCAGCAGCCCCGGGAGGGGGGCCGGCACAGATACGCAGTATTTT. As protein: CASSPGRGAGTDTQYF. Using reference TRBV11-2 and TRBJ2-3 for the parts outside the CDR3, the full variable domain is EAGVAQSPRYKIIEKRQSVAFWCNPISGHATLYWYQQILGQGPKLLIQFQNNGVVDDSQLPKDRFSAERLKGVDSTLKIQPAKLEDSAVYLCASSPGRGAGTDTQYFGPGTRLTVL.

The chain uses TRBV27 and TRBJ1-5; perhaps TRBD1 as D (5 bases). Trimming left V 4 bases short and J 6 bases short, with 22 bases between. Looked up from germline, CDR1 is MNHEY and CDR2 is SMNVEV (reference sequence). The CDR3 is made up of 17 amino acids. The CDR3 loop reads CASSSFGGQGTFQPQHF. The CDR3 DNA sequence: TGTGCCAGCAGTTCTTTTGGAGGGCAGGGCACGTTTCAGCCCCAGCATTTT.

This clonotype has just one count. The chain combines TRBV5-1 with TRBJ1-6; 7 nucleotides align to TRBD1. The junction had 12 bases not matched to a gene; V was cut back by 4 bases and J by 8 bases. The CDR3 spans 16 residues. Looked up from germline, CDR1 is SGHRS and CDR2 is YFSETQ. The CDR3 loop is CASSQDRVDLYSPLHF. In nucleotides, the CDR3 is TGCGCCAGCAGCCAAGACAGGGTAGATTTGTATTCACCCCTCCACTTT.

The chain has TRBV6-5 and TRBJ2-4; a possible D gene is TRBD2 (6 bases). Trimming pared 8 bases from V and 4 bases from J, leaving 12 bases between. Looked up from germline, CDR1 is MNHEY and CDR2 is SVGAGI. The CDR3 has 13 residues. The CDR3 DNA reads TGTGCCAGCCGGGTGGAGGGTAAAAACATTCAGTACTTC. As protein: CASRVEGKNIQYF.

This chain links TRBV11-2 with TRBJ2-7; a weak D match, TRBD2 (6 bases). Trimming stripped 6 bases from V and 1 base from J, with 16 bases between. This CDR3 region has 15 residues. In germline, CDR1 is SGHAT, CDR2 FQNNGV. The CDR3: CASSPTARGSYEQYV. CDR3 in DNA: TGTGCCAGCAGTCCCACTGCCCGGGGGTCCTACGAGCAGTACGTC.

The V call is TRBV9, the J call TRBJ2-4, with D uncertain. Germline loops: CDR1 SGDLS, CDR2 YYNGEE. This CDR3 spans 15 amino acids. The V end lost 0 bases, the J end lost 2 bases, and 9 bases lay between the germline ends. CDR3 DNA sequence: TGTGCCAGCAGCGTAGGTGGGGATACCAAAAACATTCAGTACTTC. Protein sequence: CASSVGGDTKNIQYF.